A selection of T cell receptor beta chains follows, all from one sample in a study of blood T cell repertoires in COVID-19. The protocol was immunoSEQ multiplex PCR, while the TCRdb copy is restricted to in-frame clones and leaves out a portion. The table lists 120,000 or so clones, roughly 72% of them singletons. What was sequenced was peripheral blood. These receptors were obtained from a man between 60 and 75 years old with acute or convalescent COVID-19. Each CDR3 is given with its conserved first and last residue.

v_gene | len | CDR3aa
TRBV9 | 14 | CASSLGTLQETQYF
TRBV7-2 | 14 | CASSLLDSVYEQYF
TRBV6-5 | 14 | CATRTGGSNQPQHF
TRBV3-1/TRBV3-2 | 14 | CASSQDLSGGSVLF
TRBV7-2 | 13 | CASSLGVFQGYTF
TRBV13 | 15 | CASSLARGAGYGYTF
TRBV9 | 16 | CASSPTPLAGGDEQFF
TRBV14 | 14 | CASSQAGMNTEAFF
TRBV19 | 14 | CASSPQAGQVEAFF
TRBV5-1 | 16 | CASSSALAGESDTQYF
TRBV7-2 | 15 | CASSLSPGQGGGYTF
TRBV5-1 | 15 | CASSLGGAERRGYTF
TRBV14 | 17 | CASSQDMGSGSQETQYF
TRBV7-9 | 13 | CASSLAGARRYTF
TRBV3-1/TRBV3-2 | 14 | CASSQSHSGREAFF
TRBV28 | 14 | CASRGQGRGNTIYF
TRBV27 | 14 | CASSSGGTDQPQHF
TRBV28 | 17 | CASSLWGEGVGTDTQYF
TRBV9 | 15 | CASSVSSGRASEQYF
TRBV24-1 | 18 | CATSERGTGMISTDTQYF
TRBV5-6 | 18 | CASSLARGIRQANTEAFF